This entry lists 18 T cell receptor beta chains sequenced from one sample in a study of identical twins. TCRdb re-called the 5' RACE reads through MiXCR, storing one row per CDR3 protein. The sample has roughly 350,000 distinct CDR3 sequences; about 10% are singletons. The source material was naive T cells sorted from blood. The source of these receptors is a woman aged 45-60 years in good health.

This chain links TRBV6-5 with TRBJ2-5; 12 bases match TRBD2. The CDR3 loop spans 17 amino acids. Looked up from germline, CDR1 is MNHEY and CDR2 is SVGAGI. After removal of 3 bases from V and 4 bases from J, the junction contained 9 bases not matched to a gene. For the CDR3, the DNA is TGTGCCAGCAGTTATTCTAGCGGGAGGGCCGGGGGAGAGACCCAGTACTTC. Residues: CASSYSSGRAGGETQYF.

The chain carries TRBV5-1 and TRBJ2-1; 7 nucleotides match TRBD2. V shed 0 bases, J shed 7 bases, and the junction held 7 bases outside the gene matches. The germline gives CDR1 SGHRS, CDR2 YFSETQ. The CDR3 spans 15 residues. The CDR3 nucleotides read TGCGCCAGCAGCTTGGGGGAGGGCCCGGCGAATGAGCAGTTCTTC. Translated, it gives CASSLGEGPANEQFF.

Many counts were recorded for this clonotype. The chain links TRBV3-1 to TRBJ1-1, with D hard to call. This CDR3 is built from 14 residues. Germline V gives CDR1 LGHDT, CDR2 YNNKEL (reference sequence). Deletions cut 0 bases from V and 7 bases from J, with 12 bases between. CDR3 in DNA: TGTGCCAGCAGCCAAGATTCGCCAGGAGGTGAAGCTTTCTTT. It yields the protein CASSQDSPGGEAFF.

CDR3 in amino acids: CASSSGLAGGPLEQYF. DNA for the CDR3: TGCGCCAGCAGCTCAGGACTAGCGGGAGGGCCCCTCGAGCAGTACTTC. The chain links TRBV5-1 to TRBJ2-7; 15 nucleotides agree with TRBD2. V dropped 3 bases and J dropped 6; count of bases not matched to a gene: 7. Germline CDR1 and CDR2: SGHRS and YFSETQ. The CDR3 is made up of 16 amino acids.

In its sample, this clonotype was seen many times. The chain couples TRBV12-3 or TRBV12-4 to TRBJ2-2, with TRBD2 matching 7 bases. This CDR3 spans 15 amino acids. The ends lost 3 bases at V and 6 bases at J; junction bases unmatched: 7. DNA of the CDR3: TGTGCCAGCAGTTTCGGCGGGAGAGGCGCCGGGGAGCTGTTTTTT. Protein product: CASSFGGRGAGELFF.

V and J are TRBV12-3 or TRBV12-4 and TRBJ2-7; 14 nucleotides align to TRBD2. The CDR3 totals 17 residues. V gave up 0 bases and J gave up 7 bases; unmatched junction bases: 8. CDR3 residues: CASSLAGGTSGSSEQYF. The CDR3 region has the DNA TGTGCCAGCAGTTTAGCTGGTGGGACTAGCGGGAGTAGTGAGCAGTACTTC.

CDR3 in amino acids: CASSLAAQGTEAFF. The CDR3 DNA is TGCGCCAGCAGCTTGGCAGCACAGGGCACTGAAGCTTTCTTT. V usage is TRBV5-1 and J usage is TRBJ1-1; TRBD1 might be the D (6 bases). The length of the CDR3 is 14 residues. The V end lost 0 bases, the J end lost 4 bases, and 10 bases lay between the germline ends. Germline V gene sequence: CDR1 SGHRS, CDR2 YFSETQ.

This clonotype was counted between two and nine times. A read error may account for a junction end that differs from germline. The CDR3 nucleotides are TGCGCCAGCAGGTTGGTGCAGGGGAATTCACCCCTCCACTTT. It translates to CASRLVQGNSPLHF. The V call is TRBV5-1, the J call TRBJ1-6; D is possibly TRBD1 (6 bases). This CDR3 has 14 residues. Per the germline V gene, CDR1 is SGHRS and CDR2 is YFSETQ.

The chain is built from TRBV6-5 and TRBJ1-5; 7 bases are shared with TRBD1. V trimming: 6 bases; J trimming: 6 bases; junction bases outside the gene matches: 8. This CDR3 is 14 amino acids long. CDR1 is MNHEY, CDR2 SVGAGI, per germline. CDR3 DNA: TGTGCCAGCAGCCCGACAGGGTTCGGTCAGCCCCAGCATTTT. Amino acid sequence: CASSPTGFGQPQHF.

This clonotype was seen a few times. The rearrangement joins TRBV2 to TRBJ1-5; D unclear. Trimming took 3 bases from V and 2 from J, leaving 8 bases between them. Germline assignment: CDR1 SNHLY and CDR2 FYNNEI. This CDR3 contains 14 residues. CDR3 in amino acids: CASSEGWGNQPQHF. The CDR3 DNA reads TGTGCCAGCAGTGAGGGTTGGGGCAATCAGCCCCAGCATTTT.

The table lists this clonotype with a few counts. V gene TRBV6-5 combines with J gene TRBJ2-3; 7 bases map to TRBD2. The CDR3 has 18 amino acids. Germline CDR1 is MNHEY and CDR2 is SVGAGI. V gave up 0 bases and J gave up 4 bases; unmatched junction bases: 13. CDR3 region: CASSYSIGGGPEADTQYF. CDR3 nucleotide sequence: TGTGCCAGCAGTTACTCGATCGGGGGAGGGCCAGAGGCAGATACGCAGTATTTT.

This CDR3 is CASSRGTSAPRTQYF. CDR3 nucleotides: TGTGCCAGCAGCCGTGGGACCTCGGCGCCAAGGACCCAGTACTTC. V gene TRBV7-2 combines with J gene TRBJ2-5; D assignment may be TRBD1 or TRBD2 (5 bases each). CDR3 length equals 15 residues. V lost 5 bases and J lost 7, with 20 bases in between. Germline values: CDR1 SGHTA, CDR2 FQGNSA.

Only a few counts were recorded for this clonotype. The chain employs TRBV5-1 and TRBJ2-1, with D perhaps assigned TRBD1 or TRBD2 (5 bases each). The germline CDR1 and CDR2 sequences are SGHRS and YFSETQ. The CDR3 is 14 residues long. V was clipped by 7 bases and J by 10 bases, with 21 bases between them. This CDR3 reads CASRPSGGAYEQFF. The CDR3, as DNA: TGCGCCAGCCGCCCGAGTGGGGGAGCGTACGAGCAGTTCTTC.

The chain recombines TRBV18 with TRBJ2-4; TRBD2 might be the D (5 bases). The CDR3 consists of 13 residues. CDR1 is KGHSH and CDR2 is LQKENI in the germline V gene. The V gene lost 3 bases and the J gene lost 3 bases, with 6 bases spanning the gap. The CDR3 is CASSPGDKNIQYF. The DNA of the CDR3 is TGTGCCAGCTCACCGGGAGACAAAAACATTCAGTACTTC.

The table lists this clonotype with many counts. This chain joins TRBV7-8 and TRBJ2-1, with TRBD2 identical over 12 bases. Germline V gene lookup returns CDR1 SGHVS and CDR2 FQNEAQ. The CDR3 totals 17 residues. V was pared by 1 base and J by 6 bases, with 7 bases of the junction left unmatched. DNA of the CDR3: TGTGCCAGCAGCTTAGGACGACTAGCGGGAGTGGGCAATGAGCAGTTCTTC. It codes for CASSLGRLAGVGNEQFF.

The gene calls are TRBV11-2 and TRBJ2-5; a possible D gene is TRBD2 (7 bases). The CDR3 consists of 16 residues. V lost 4 bases and J 5 bases, leaving 20 bases between the germline ends. Germline values: CDR1 SGHAT, CDR2 FQNNGV. The CDR3 is CASSYIRGGSGETQYF. The CDR3 DNA reads as TGTGCCAGCAGCTACATTAGGGGGGGGAGCGGGGAGACCCAGTACTTC.

This clonotype has only a few counts. This sequence joins TRBV7-9 and TRBJ1-4; D call uncertain. From germline, CDR1 is SEHNR and CDR2 FQNEAQ (reference sequence). The CDR3 is made up of 14 amino acids. V gave up 5 bases and J gave up 3 bases, with 10 bases separating them. The DNA of the CDR3 is TGTGCCAGCAGCCCGGGCCACTCTAATGAAAAACTGTTTTTT. This codes for CASSPGHSNEKLFF.

The chain carries TRBV30 and TRBJ2-1, with a tentative D call TRBD1 (5 bases). The V gene's germline CDR1 is GTSNPN and CDR2 SVGIG (reference sequence). There are 13 residues in the CDR3. Trimming took off 6 bases at V and 6 bases at J, with 15 bases between the two ends. As DNA, the CDR3 is TGTGCCTGCAGGCAGGGTTCAGTCAATGAGCAGTTCTTC. Its translation: CACRQGSVNEQFF.